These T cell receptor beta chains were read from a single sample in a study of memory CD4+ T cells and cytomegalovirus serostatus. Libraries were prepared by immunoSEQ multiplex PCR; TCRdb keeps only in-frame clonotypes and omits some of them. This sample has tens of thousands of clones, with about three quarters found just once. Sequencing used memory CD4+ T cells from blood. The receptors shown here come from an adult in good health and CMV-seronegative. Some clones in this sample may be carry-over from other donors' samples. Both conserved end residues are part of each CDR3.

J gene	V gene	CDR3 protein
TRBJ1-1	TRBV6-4	CASSESPRDRFFF
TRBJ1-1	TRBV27	CASSRTGRDTEAFF
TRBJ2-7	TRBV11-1	CASSLLAGSSYEQYF
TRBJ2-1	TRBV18	CASSLDREGYNEQFF
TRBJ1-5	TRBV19	CASSIGPLTEPQHF
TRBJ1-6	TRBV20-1	CSARDRQTLHF
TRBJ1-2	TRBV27	CASSLSLRDRAIYGYTF
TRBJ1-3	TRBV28	CASTSPDGSSGNTIYF
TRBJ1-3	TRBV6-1	CASHSSGNTIYF
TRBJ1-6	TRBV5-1	CASSLKGQGASPLHF